The source of this TCR beta chain is a study of blood T cell repertoires in COVID-19. Study background: The study drew acute and convalescent COVID-19 samples from the United States, Italy and Spain. Sources were T cells, B-cell-depleted T cells, or PBMCs; the material itself was cDNA or gDNA.

Assay: immunoSEQ multiplex PCR; the TCRdb copy retains only in-frame clones and omits some. Counted here are some 360,000 clones, 87% occurring once; the ten biggest clones make up roughly 2%. CDR3 length: 14 amino acids. Germline V gene sequence: CDR1 SGHTA, CDR2 FQGNSA. Deletions cut 5 bases from V and 10 bases from J, with 15 bases between. It was during active infection that Seattle patients were enrolled and then longitudinally followed. Sequencing input: peripheral blood. This sequence was found in a woman aged 55-75 years with COVID-19, enrolled during active disease. The rearrangement links TRBV7-2 to TRBJ1-6, with TRBD1 as a possible D gene (6 bases). This chain's CDR3 is CASSPNRDGSPLHF. CDR3 in DNA: TGTGCCAGCAGCCCTAACAGGGATGGGTCACCCCTCCACTTT.